The 26 T cell receptor beta chains in this list originate from one sample, sequenced in a study of T cells in Graves' hyperthyroidism and ophthalmopathy. Researchers took RNA transcripts and amplified the TCR beta CDR3 regions from them. TCR CDR3 regions were first amplified by RT-PCR with HTBI primers. TCRdb analysed the multiplex PCR reads with MiXCR anew, one entry per CDR3 protein. The repertoire has 150,000 or so distinct CDR3 sequences, less than 10% of them found once; the top ten carry approximately 20%. The sequencing input was blood. These receptors all come from a woman aged 18-29 years with Graves' hyperthyroidism that later progressed to Graves' ophthalmopathy.

The DNA of the CDR3 is TGTGCCAGCAGCTTAGATCCTAGCGGGGGGGGGTATGTCCGCTACGAGCAGTACTTC. It is translated as CASSLDPSGGGYVRYEQYF. The chain combines TRBV7-9 with TRBJ2-7; 12 bases match TRBD2. V shed 1 base, J shed 3 bases, and the junction held 13 bases outside the gene matches. The CDR3 runs 19 residues. Germline V gene lookup returns CDR1 SEHNR and CDR2 FQNEAQ (reference sequence).

This clonotype was found many times. CDR3 coding DNA: TGTGCCAGCAGTCCCAGTGCCGGAAACACCATATATTTT. This gives the protein CASSPSAGNTIYF. The chain recombines TRBV6-2 or TRBV6-3 with TRBJ1-3; D is ambiguous. Trimming took 5 bases from V and 4 from J, leaving 9 bases between them. Germline assignment: CDR1 MNHEY and CDR2 SVGEGT. The CDR3 is 13 amino acids.

In its sample, this clonotype was seen many times. CDR3 coding DNA: TGCGCCAGCAGCTTGGTCGCCTACGAGCAGTACTTC. Protein product: CASSLVAYEQYF. V usage is TRBV5-1 and J usage is TRBJ2-7; unclear D gene. CDR1 is SGHRS and CDR2 is YFSETQ in the germline V gene. The ends were cut back, 0 bases at V and 2 bases at J, with 3 bases in the middle. The CDR3 has 12 amino acids. The complete variable domain, with remaining parts taken from reference TRBV5-1 and TRBJ2-7, reads KAGVTQTPRYLIKTRGQQVTLSCSPISGHRSVSWYQQTPGQGLQFLFEYFSETQRNKGNFPGRFSGRQFSNSRSEMNVSTLELGDSALYLCASSLVAYEQYFGPGTRLTVT.

In its sample, this clonotype was seen a few times. The chain uses TRBV2 and TRBJ1-5; D remains ambiguous. The germline CDR1 and CDR2 sequences are SNHLY and FYNNEI. This CDR3 comprises 14 residues. Deletions cut 1 base from V and 0 bases from J, with 4 bases between. CDR3 DNA sequence: TGTGCCAGCAGTGAAGGTAATAGCAATCAGCCCCAGCATTTT. Translation gives CASSEGNSNQPQHF. Full variable domain (rest looked up from reference TRBV2 and TRBJ1-5): EPEVTQTPSHQVTQMGQEVILRCVPISNHLYFYWYRQILGQKVEFLVSFYNNEISEKSEIFDDQFSVERPDGSNFTLKIRSTKLEDSAMYFCASSEGNSNQPQHFGDGTRLSIL.

The chain joins TRBV28 to TRBJ1-1; perhaps TRBD1 as D (5 bases). This CDR3 comprises 14 residues. Germline CDR1 MDHEN, CDR2 SYDVKM. The V end was cut by 11 bases, the J end by 1 base, with 17 bases between. CDR3 in DNA: TGTGCCGGGACCTACAGGAGACCGAACACTGAAGCTTTCTTT. Residues: CAGTYRRPNTEAFF.

This clonotype was recorded at least ten times. The chain links TRBV12-3 or TRBV12-4 to TRBJ1-1, with D unclear. Trimming left V 8 bases short and J 0 bases short, with 7 bases between. The CDR3 has 12 residues. The CDR3 is CASGSMNTEAFF. The CDR3 coding sequence is TGTGCCAGCGGATCCATGAACACTGAAGCTTTCTTT.

This clonotype was seen repeatedly, ten times or more. The rearrangement uses TRBV10-1 and TRBJ2-2, with TRBD1 identical over 7 bases. The CDR3 loop spans 22 amino acids. The germline CDR1 and CDR2 sequences are WNHNN and SYGVQD (reference sequence). The J segment lost 3 bases and the V segment lost 5 bases, leaving 27 bases of the junction unmatched. The CDR3 DNA is TGCGCCAGCAGTACGCAACAGGGGAAACCGTCGGCCGCGGCGGCTTACACCGGGGAGCTGTTTTTT. It encodes CASSTQQGKPSAAAAYTGELFF.

The table lists this clonotype with many counts. The chain carries TRBV12-3 or TRBV12-4 and TRBJ1-3; maybe TRBD1 (5 bases). The V gene lost 3 bases and the J gene lost 1 base, with 13 bases spanning the gap. This CDR3 has 16 amino acids. CDR3 loop: CASSFSGHKSGNTIYF. DNA for the CDR3: TGTGCCAGCAGTTTTTCAGGACACAAGTCTGGAAACACCATATATTTT.

This clonotype was observed at least ten times. Here the CDR3 DNA reads TGTGCCAGCAGCTTAGGAGGGTGGGGGGCCGGTCAGCCCCAGCATTTT. The encoded protein is CASSLGGWGAGQPQHF. The chain has TRBV7-2 and TRBJ1-5, with D possibly TRBD1 on 6 matching bases. This CDR3 has 16 amino acids. CDR1 and CDR2 (germline): SGHTA, FQGNSA. Trimming left V 1 base short and J 6 bases short, with 16 bases between.

The chain links TRBV5-4 to TRBJ1-1, with D possibly matching TRBD1 (6 bases). Per germline, CDR1 SGHNT and CDR2 YYREEE (reference sequence). CDR3 length: 15 amino acids. Trimming took 4 bases from V and 2 from J, leaving 15 bases between them. The CDR3 region is CASSADRPSNTEAFF. CDR3 coding DNA: TGTGCCAGCAGCGCAGACAGGCCAAGTAACACTGAAGCTTTCTTT. The full variable domain, its missing parts supplied by reference TRBV5-4 and TRBJ1-1, is ETGVTQSPTHLIKTRGQQVTLRCSSQSGHNTVSWYQQALGQGPQFIFQYYREEENGRGNFPPRFSGLQFPNYSSELNVNALELDDSALYLCASSADRPSNTEAFFGQGTRLTVV.

This clonotype was detected many times. V and J are TRBV12-3 or TRBV12-4 and TRBJ1-1; TRBD1 matches 7 bases. V dropped 6 bases and J dropped 2; count of bases not matched to a gene: 6. The CDR3 has 14 residues. CDR3 nucleotides: TGTGCCAGCAGGTCCGGGACAGTCAACACTGAAGCTTTCTTT. It translates to CASRSGTVNTEAFF.

Ten or more counts support this clonotype. The rearrangement links TRBV28 to TRBJ2-2; 8 nucleotides agree with TRBD2. V was clipped by 2 bases and J by 6 bases; unmatched bases: 2. Germline V CDR1 and CDR2: MDHEN, SYDVKM. The CDR3 totals 14 residues. The CDR3 bases are TGTGCCAGCAGTTTAGCGGGGGGCTCCGGGGAGCTGTTTTTT. Encoded protein: CASSLAGGSGELFF. The entire variable domain, with the rest obtained from reference TRBV28 and TRBJ2-2, is as follows: DVKVTQSSRYLVKRTGEKVFLECVQDMDHENMFWYRQDPGLGLRLIYFSYDVKMKEKGDIPEGYSVSREKKERFSLILESASTNQTSMYLCASSLAGGSGELFFGEGSRLTVL.

Ten or more counts support this clonotype. V is TRBV29-1 and J is TRBJ2-7; 7 nucleotides agree with TRBD1. J was trimmed by 3 bases and V by 7 bases; bases with no gene match: 9. This CDR3 comprises 13 residues. Germline CDR1 reads SQVTM; CDR2 reads ANQGSEA. CDR3 loop: CSDDRVKFYEQYF. CDR3 DNA sequence: TGCAGCGACGACAGGGTAAAGTTCTACGAGCAGTACTTC.

In this sample, this clonotype turned up many times. The chain couples TRBV3-1 to TRBJ1-6, with 7 positions matching TRBD1. Trimming cost V 3 bases and J 3 bases; bases outside gene matches: 5. CDR3 length equals 16 residues. Germline CDR1 is LGHDT and CDR2 is YNNKEL (reference sequence). As DNA, the CDR3 is TGTGCCAGCAGCCATAGACAGGGCAGCTATAATTCACCCCTCCACTTT. This sequence encodes CASSHRQGSYNSPLHF.

This clonotype came up many times. This sequence joins TRBV5-1 and TRBJ2-1; D might be TRBD2 (6 bases). This CDR3 contains 15 residues. Germline assignment: CDR1 SGHRS and CDR2 YFSETQ. Trimming removed 1 base at V and 9 bases at J, with 17 bases between. The CDR3 bases are TGCGCCAGCAGCTTGTCAGTGGGCGGGACGAGTGAGCAGTTCTTC. Translating it yields CASSLSVGGTSEQFF.

This clonotype was found many times. The chain recombines TRBV12-3 or TRBV12-4 with TRBJ1-2; 7 bases are a match to TRBD1. The trim removed 3 bases at V and 1 base at J, leaving 8 bases unmatched. This CDR3 is built from 16 residues. This CDR3 reads CASSLGQGGDNYGYTF. CDR3 nucleotides: TGTGCCAGCAGTTTGGGGCAGGGGGGCGATAACTATGGCTACACCTTC.

On this clonotype itself: Given a much more abundant clone one base away, this may be a read error. The chain uses TRBV7-9 and TRBJ2-1; 8 bases agree with TRBD1. Germline lookup yields CDR1 SEHNR and CDR2 FQNEAQ (reference sequence). V dropped 5 bases and J dropped 12; count of bases not matched to a gene: 6. The length of the CDR3 is 12 residues. The CDR3 nucleotides are TGTGCCAGCAGCACGCGGACAGGGATGCAGTTCTTC. It yields the protein CASSTRTGMQFF.

In nucleotides, the CDR3 is TGTGCCAGCGGCTCCACTTCGGGACTAGGATCCGAGCAGTACTTC. The encoded protein is CASGSTSGLGSEQYF. This sequence joins TRBV6-1 and TRBJ2-7; the match to TRBD2 covers 8 bases. V trimming: 8 bases; J trimming: 6 bases; junction bases outside the gene matches: 15. The germline V gene has CDR1 MNHNS and CDR2 SASEGT. The CDR3 extends over 15 amino acids.

This clonotype has only a few counts. The CDR3 nucleotides read TGTGCCAGCAGCCGGACAAAGGAGGATCAGCCCCAGCATTTT. Residues: CASSRTKEDQPQHF. The chain recombines TRBV16 with TRBJ1-5, with a weak D call TRBD1 (5 bases). The CDR3 has 14 amino acids. V was trimmed by 4 bases and J by 5 bases, leaving 12 bases between them. Germline assignment: CDR1 KGHSY and CDR2 FQNENV.

This clonotype was picked up many times. The genes are TRBV6-2 or TRBV6-3 and TRBJ1-1; D not resolved. Germline CDR1 MNHEY, CDR2 SVGEGT. With 1 base removed from V and 0 bases from J, the gap between germline ends came to 3 bases. This CDR3 is built from 13 residues. CDR3 region: CASSYYLNTEAFF. DNA for the CDR3: TGTGCCAGCAGTTACTATCTGAACACTGAAGCTTTCTTT.

The chain recombines TRBV5-1 with TRBJ1-2; 8 nucleotides agree with TRBD1. The CDR3 sequence is 14 residues long. The trim removed 3 bases at V and 7 bases at J, leaving 8 bases unmatched. The germline gives CDR1 SGHRS, CDR2 YFSETQ. CDR3 sequence (DNA): TGCGCCAGCAGCTCTACCGGGACAGGCCGTGGCTACACCTTC. Residues: CASSSTGTGRGYTF.

This clonotype came up many times. This rearrangement joins TRBV6-1 to TRBJ1-1, with D maybe TRBD1 (5 bases). V lost 7 bases to trimming and J lost 5 bases, with 14 bases between them. CDR3 length equals 13 residues. Germline CDR1 reads MNHNS; CDR2 reads SASEGT. CDR3 sequence (DNA): TGTGCCAGCACCCAGGGCGAGGAAACTGAAGCTTTCTTT. Translated: CASTQGEETEAFF.

This clonotype has a count of ten or more. The chain combines TRBV6-6 with TRBJ1-1; weak D call: TRBD1 (5 bases). The germline V gene has CDR1 MNHNY and CDR2 SVGAGI (reference sequence). This CDR3 comprises 15 residues. Trimming stripped 0 bases from V and 5 bases from J, with 13 bases between. CDR3 DNA: TGTGCCAGCAGTTACTCGGGGGGGACTCGGACTGAAGCTTTCTTT. This codes for CASSYSGGTRTEAFF.

This clonotype was seen ten or more times. The V call is TRBV7-3, the J call TRBJ2-3; 9 nucleotides agree with TRBD2. The CDR3 length is 13 residues. J was trimmed by 9 bases and V by 6 bases; bases with no gene match: 7. Germline lookup yields CDR1 SGHTA and CDR2 FQGTGA. The CDR3 DNA reads TGTGCCAGCAGTGAGGGGACTAGCCTAACGCAGTATTTT. Its translation is CASSEGTSLTQYF.

This clonotype was seen at least ten times. The CDR3 region is CASSLSQGMNTEAFF. DNA of the CDR3: TGTGCCAGCAGCTTATCCCAGGGGATGAACACTGAAGCTTTCTTT. The chain employs TRBV7-2 and TRBJ1-1; maybe TRBD1 (6 bases). The CDR3 is made up of 15 amino acids. Looked up from germline, CDR1 is SGHTA and CDR2 is FQGNSA. The V and J ends lost 2 bases and 0 bases respectively, with 10 bases between them. The whole variable domain, filled in from reference TRBV7-2 and TRBJ1-1, reads GAGVSQSPSNKVTEKGKDVELRCDPISGHTALYWYRQSLGQGLEFLIYFQGNSAPDKSGLPSDRFSAERTGGSVSTLTIQRTQQEDSAVYLCASSLSQGMNTEAFFGQGTRLTVV.

This clonotype was seen a few times. The V and J genes are TRBV5-4 and TRBJ2-2; 14 nucleotides align to TRBD2. This CDR3 is built from 16 residues. Germline V gene sequence: CDR1 SGHNT, CDR2 YYREEE (reference sequence). The V segment lost 5 bases and the J segment 5 bases; nucleotides outside the gene matches: 5. CDR3 sequence: CASSSGTSGGTGELFF. The CDR3 DNA reads as TGTGCCAGCAGTTCCGGGACTAGCGGGGGAACCGGGGAGCTGTTTTTT. Using reference TRBV5-4 and TRBJ2-2 for the parts outside the CDR3, the full variable domain is ETGVTQSPTHLIKTRGQQVTLRCSSQSGHNTVSWYQQALGQGPQFIFQYYREEENGRGNFPPRFSGLQFPNYSSELNVNALELDDSALYLCASSSGTSGGTGELFFGEGSRLTVL.